This TCR beta chain was found in a study of T-cell reconstitution after alpha-beta-depleted transplantation in children. The CDR3 extends over 16 amino acids. J was trimmed by 2 bases and V by 0 bases; bases with no gene match: 4. Germline loops: CDR1 MGHRA, CDR2 YSYEKL. This clonotype was picked up a small number of times. Unique molecular identifiers were used in preparing the TCRbeta library. TCRdb reprocessed the PCR reads via MiXCR and lists one record per CDR3 protein. The data show 750,000 to 950,000 distinct CDR3 sequences, around 15% seen once. The receptor was derived from a male patient younger than 18 who had a stem cell transplant for acute lymphoblastic leukemia, so the T cells may come from the graft donor. This specimen consisted of PBMCs, mostly from graft donor cells, obtained 360 days after TCRalphabeta/CD19-depleted stem cell transplant. V usage is TRBV4-1 and J usage is TRBJ2-7; 10 bases agree with TRBD2. Here the CDR3 DNA reads TGCGCCAGCAGCCAAGAAAGACTAGCGGGCGCCTACGAGCAGTACTTC. It codes for CASSQERLAGAYEQYF.